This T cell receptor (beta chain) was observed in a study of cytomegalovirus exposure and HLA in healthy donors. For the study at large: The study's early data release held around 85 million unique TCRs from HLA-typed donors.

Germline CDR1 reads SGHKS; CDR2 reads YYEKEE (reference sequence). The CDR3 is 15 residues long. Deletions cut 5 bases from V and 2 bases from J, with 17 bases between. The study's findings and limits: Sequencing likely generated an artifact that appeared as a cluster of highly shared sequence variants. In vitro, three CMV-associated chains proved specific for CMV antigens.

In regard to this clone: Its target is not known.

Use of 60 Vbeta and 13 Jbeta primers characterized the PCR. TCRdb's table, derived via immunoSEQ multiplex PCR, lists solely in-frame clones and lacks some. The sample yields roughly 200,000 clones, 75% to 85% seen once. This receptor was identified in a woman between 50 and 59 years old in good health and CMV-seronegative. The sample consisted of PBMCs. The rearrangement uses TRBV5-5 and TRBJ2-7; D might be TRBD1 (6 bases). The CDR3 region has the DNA TGTGCCAGCAGGGGGGCGATTTCTGGCACCTACGAGCAGTACTTC. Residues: CASRGAISGTYEQYF.